These T cell receptor beta chains were read from a single sample in a study of post-analysis software for immune sequencing data. Each CDR3 protein is one row after TCRdb ran MiXCR on the PCR reads. The sample gives a few hundred thousand distinct CDR3 sequences, around a third of which show up once; roughly 13% is in the top ten. Sequencing was performed on blood. Receptors originate from a girl under 18 with multiple sclerosis. The CDR3 runs from the conserved cysteine through the conserved F or W. D genes are given only for firm matches. A clone size is listed for some rows: how often the clone was seen (once, few, many), or a class if it is expanded.

CDR3: CATSGVLSSYEQYF
DNA: TGTGCCACCAGCGGGGTCCTATCGTCCTACGAGCAGTACTTC
D: .
J: TRBJ2-7
size: few
V: TRBV15

CDR3: CASSFGAGGSYGYTF
DNA: TGTGCCAGCAGTTTCGGGGCAGGGGGCAGCTATGGCTACACCTTC
D: TRBD1
J: TRBJ1-2
size: .
V: TRBV27

CDR3: CSVPAINTDTQYF
DNA: TGCAGCGTTCCGGCGATAAACACAGATACGCAGTATTTT
D: .
J: TRBJ2-3
size: .
V: TRBV29-1

CDR3: CAISSGGYGEQFF
DNA: TGTGCCATCAGTAGCGGGGGGTACGGTGAGCAGTTCTTC
D: TRBD2
J: TRBJ2-1
size: .
V: TRBV10-3

CDR3: CASRDRGGNQPQHF
DNA: TGTGCCAGCCGGGACAGGGGTGGCAATCAGCCCCAGCATTTT
D: TRBD1
J: TRBJ1-5
size: .
V: TRBV2

CDR3: CSAKTGLGPHPVF
DNA: TGCAGTGCTAAGACAGGACTTGGGCCCCACCCGGTTTTT
D: .
J: TRBJ1-4
size: .
V: TRBV20-1

CDR3: CASSYAGGEETQFF
DNA: TGTGCCAGCAGTTACGCTGGGGGGGAAGAGACCCAGTTCTTC
D: TRBD2
J: TRBJ2-1
size: .
V: TRBV6-6

CDR3: CASSPSGPIYEQYF
DNA: TGTGCCAGCAGCCCATCTGGACCCATCTACGAGCAGTACTTC
D: .
J: TRBJ2-7
size: once
V: TRBV7-9

CDR3: CASSNSDIRPFF
DNA: TGTGCCAGCAGTAACTCGGACATCCGACCGTTCTTC
D: .
J: TRBJ2-1
size: .
V: TRBV28

CDR3: CASSSVAGGRETQYF
DNA: TGTGCCAGCAGTTCCGTAGCGGGGGGGCGAGAGACCCAGTACTTC
D: TRBD2
J: TRBJ2-5
size: .
V: TRBV12-3/TRBV12-4

CDR3: CASRDPREGVGTEAFF
DNA: TGCGCCAGCAGGGACCCACGCGAGGGAGTAGGCACTGAAGCTTTCTTT
D: .
J: TRBJ1-1
size: .
V: TRBV10-2

CDR3: CASRRLQGPGTEAFF
DNA: TGTGCCAGCAGAAGACTACAGGGGCCGGGCACTGAAGCTTTCTTT
D: TRBD1
J: TRBJ1-1
size: .
V: TRBV25-1

CDR3: CATSRDRGSGETQYF
DNA: TGTGCCACCAGCAGAGATCGGGGCAGCGGGGAGACCCAGTACTTC
D: .
J: TRBJ2-5
size: few
V: TRBV15

CDR3: CASSNRQGGQPQHF
DNA: TGTGCCAGCAGTAATAGACAGGGAGGGCAGCCCCAGCATTTT
D: TRBD1
J: TRBJ1-5
size: .
V: TRBV6-5

CDR3: CASSANPPIMAYEQYF
DNA: TGTGCCAGCAGCGCAAACCCCCCCATAATGGCCTACGAGCAGTACTTC
D: .
J: TRBJ2-7
size: .
V: TRBV28

CDR3: CSVSSGTGWEFTDTQYF
DNA: TGCAGCGTTTCGTCTGGGACAGGGTGGGAATTCACAGATACGCAGTATTTT
D: TRBD1
J: TRBJ2-3
size: many
V: TRBV29-1

CDR3: CASSQGPLEGETQYF
DNA: TGTGCCAGCAGCCAGGGACCTTTGGAAGGAGAGACCCAGTACTTC
D: .
J: TRBJ2-5
size: .
V: TRBV7-9

CDR3: CASSQDLTSGEDEQYF
DNA: TGCGCCAGCAGCCAAGATCTAACTAGCGGGGAGGACGAGCAGTACTTC
D: TRBD2
J: TRBJ2-7
size: .
V: TRBV4-3

CDR3: CASSLTGGGGGYNEQFF
DNA: TGTGCCAGCAGTCTGACGGGTGGCGGGGGTGGATACAATGAGCAGTTCTTC
D: TRBD2
J: TRBJ2-1
size: many
V: TRBV12-3/TRBV12-4

CDR3: CSATRPFGGRRRGTDTQYF
DNA: TGCAGTGCTACCAGACCTTTTGGGGGCCGCCGGCGGGGCACAGATACGCAGTATTTT
D: .
J: TRBJ2-3
size: once
V: TRBV20-1

CDR3: CASSQDSGARRNQPQHF
DNA: TGCGCCAGCAGCCAAGATAGCGGGGCGCGTCGCAATCAGCCCCAGCATTTT
D: .
J: TRBJ1-5
size: few
V: TRBV4-1

CDR3: CASRDGTGNGYTF
DNA: TGTGCCAGCAGAGATGGGACAGGGAATGGCTACACCTTC
D: TRBD1
J: TRBJ1-2
size: few
V: TRBV6-6

CDR3: CAARGLGGEDTQYF
DNA: TGTGCCGCTCGGGGTTTAGGGGGCGAAGATACGCAGTATTTT
D: TRBD1
J: TRBJ2-3
size: .
V: TRBV27

CDR3: CASSPAWTVGNYGYTF
DNA: TGTGCCAGCAGCCCAGCGTGGACAGTCGGTAACTATGGCTACACCTTC
D: .
J: TRBJ1-2
size: .
V: TRBV7-2

CDR3: CASSFPVNRLSNQPQHF
DNA: TGTGCCAGCAGTTTCCCAGTTAACCGACTTAGCAATCAGCCCCAGCATTTT
D: .
J: TRBJ1-5
size: .
V: TRBV28

CDR3: CASSGYTTTEQYF
DNA: TGCGCCAGCAGCGGATACACAACCACCGAGCAGTACTTC
D: .
J: TRBJ2-7
size: .
V: TRBV5-1

CDR3: CASRTGGAGYTF
DNA: TGTGCCAGCAGAACAGGGGGCGCTGGCTACACCTTC
D: TRBD1
J: TRBJ1-2
size: few
V: TRBV6-6

CDR3: CASSLAGGGTYNEQFF
DNA: TGCGCCAGCAGCTTGGCCGGCGGGGGTACCTACAATGAGCAGTTCTTC
D: TRBD2
J: TRBJ2-1
size: .
V: TRBV5-1

CDR3: CASSLRQEAFF
DNA: TGTGCCAGCAGCTTAAGGCAGGAAGCTTTCTTT
D: .
J: TRBJ1-1
size: few
V: TRBV7-9